This T cell receptor (beta chain) was retrieved from a study of OX40 agonist ivuxolimab in advanced cancers. Across the whole study: Having had anti-PD-1, anti-PD-L1 or anti-CTLA-4 therapy before was allowed, and roughly 38% had some.

Assay: immunoSEQ multiplex PCR; the TCRdb copy retains only in-frame clones and omits some. The sample consists of some 95,000 clones, approximately 85% of them appearing once. The CDR3 length is 15 residues. CDR1 and CDR2 (germline): SEHNR, FQNEAQ (reference sequence). The trim removed 0 bases at V and 0 bases at J, leaving 0 bases unmatched. The chain employs TRBV7-9 and TRBJ2-7; 9 bases fit TRBD1. The source is an adult with an advanced solid tumor such as melanoma, head and neck, liver or kidney cancer. This sample comprised CD4+ or CD8+ T cells sorted from blood, obtained in a trial of the OX40 agonist ivuxolimab. The CDR3: CASSLADRGSYEQYF. The CDR3 coding sequence is TGTGCCAGCAGCTTAGCGGACAGGGGCTCCTACGAGCAGTACTTC.